The clone carrying this T cell receptor (beta chain) occurred many times. Unique molecular identifiers were incorporated during preparation of the TCRbeta library. In TCRdb, the PCR reads were re-called with MiXCR into one record per CDR3 protein. The data show roughly 90,000 distinct CDR3 sequences, 9% to 15% seen once. This sample is part of a study of T-cell reconstitution after alpha-beta-depleted transplantation in children. V trimming: 6 bases; J trimming: 5 bases; junction bases outside the gene matches: 4. The CDR3 length is 13 residues. CDR1 and CDR2 from the germline V gene are MNHEY and SMNVEV (reference sequence).

The TCR sequence derives from a human donor who donated a stem cell graft to a child with inherited bone marrow failure. The sample was PBMCs from the stem cell graft donor, taken from the stem cell graft. This sequence joins TRBV27 and TRBJ2-7; 10 bases fit TRBD1. The CDR3 region is CASSRGQGDEQYF. Written as DNA, the CDR3 is TGTGCCAGCAGCCGAGGACAGGGGGACGAGCAGTACTTC.